These 26 T cell receptor beta chains came from one sample sequenced in a study of post-analysis software for immune sequencing data. Notes on the study in general: Compared with controls, patients had more of about 5 TRBV segments, including TRBV5-6, TRBV5-1 and TRBV20-1.

These TCRs are of unknown antigen specificity. The library was made from cDNA and included unique molecular identifiers. TCRdb re-derived calls from the PCR reads in MiXCR, one entry per CDR3 protein. Of about half a million distinct CDR3 sequences in the sample, roughly 45% were seen once. Sequenced material: blood. These TCRs come from a girl aged 10-17 years with multiple sclerosis.

The chain employs TRBV20-1 and TRBJ2-7; weak D call: TRBD2 (5 bases). CDR1 and CDR2 (germline): DFQATT, SNEGSKA (reference sequence). V was clipped by 5 bases and J by 1 base, with 9 bases between them. This CDR3 has 12 residues. The CDR3 region has the DNA TGCAGTGCTTATACGGGGTCCTACGAGCAGTACTTC. Amino acids: CSAYTGSYEQYF.

This clonotype was observed a few times. The J gene is TRBJ2-3, the V gene TRBV6-4; 8 bases are shared with TRBD1. V shed 4 bases and J 6 bases; nucleotides not matched to a gene: 3. This CDR3 comprises 13 residues. Germline CDR1 reads MRHNA; CDR2 reads SNTAGT. The CDR3 loop reads CASSVNRGDTQYF. For the CDR3, the DNA is TGTGCCAGCAGTGTAAACAGGGGGGATACGCAGTATTTT.

This clonotype was detected only a few times. The chain links TRBV7-2 to TRBJ2-1; 11 bases agree with TRBD2. Germline V CDR1 and CDR2: SGHTA, FQGNSA. The junction had 9 bases not matched to a gene; V was cut back by 5 bases and J by 3 bases. The CDR3 is 17 residues long. The CDR3: CASSVSGTSGRYNEQFF. The CDR3 DNA reads TGTGCCAGCAGCGTCTCCGGGACTAGCGGTCGCTACAATGAGCAGTTCTTC.

This chain joins TRBV20-1 and TRBJ1-2, with 9 bases fitting TRBD1. The V and J ends lost 3 bases and 4 bases, in that order; junction bases with no gene match: 6. CDR3 length: 14 residues. Per germline, CDR1 DFQATT and CDR2 SNEGSKA (reference sequence). CDR3 sequence (DNA): TGCAGTGCTAGCGACAGGGGGAAGAGCTATGGCTACACCTTC. Amino acids: CSASDRGKSYGYTF.

The V and J genes are TRBV24-1 and TRBJ2-5, with D uncertain. Germline V gene sequence: CDR1 KGHDR, CDR2 SFDVKD. V dropped 4 bases and J dropped 5 bases, with 10 bases sitting between them. The CDR3 sequence is 13 residues long. The CDR3 spells CATSDQSLETQYF. The CDR3 bases are TGTGCCACCAGTGACCAGAGCTTGGAGACCCAGTACTTC.

The chain joins TRBV2 to TRBJ2-7; weak D call: TRBD1 (5 bases). The J call may be incorrect, as the DNA end agrees better with TRBJ2-5. CDR1 and CDR2 (germline): SNHLY, FYNNEI. The CDR3 loop spans 14 amino acids. CDR3: CASTQGVFWETQYF. Written as DNA, the CDR3 is TGTGCCAGCACCCAAGGGGTTTTTTGGGAGACCCAGTACTTC.

This chain links TRBV28 with TRBJ2-5; 7 bases align to TRBD2. Germline trimming cut 4 bases from V and 4 bases from J; bases unmatched to any gene: 9. The CDR3 has 15 residues. Germline loops: CDR1 MDHEN, CDR2 SYDVKM. The CDR3, as DNA: TGTGCCAGCAGTTCCCCCGGTGGGAGGGGAGAGACCCAGTACTTC. Protein sequence: CASSSPGGRGETQYF.

The rearrangement uses TRBV4-1 and TRBJ1-2; D gene uncertain. The CDR3 loop spans 17 amino acids. Germline V gives CDR1 MGHRA, CDR2 YSYEKL. V was clipped by 4 bases and J by 6 bases, with 24 bases between them. The CDR3 is CASSPYGEGRSRDGYTF. Here the CDR3 DNA reads TGCGCCAGCAGCCCCTACGGTGAGGGCAGATCGAGGGATGGCTACACCTTC.

The V call is TRBV27, the J call TRBJ1-2, with 7 bases identical to TRBD1. CDR1 MNHEY and CDR2 SMNVEV come from the germline V gene (reference sequence). CDR3 size: 12 residues. Trimming cost V 4 bases and J 7 bases; bases outside gene matches: 3. The CDR3 sequence is CASSSTGVGYTF. The CDR3 DNA reads TGTGCCAGCAGTTCCACAGGGGTTGGCTACACCTTC.

This sequence joins TRBV20-1 and TRBJ1-4; TRBD1 matches at 7 bases. The CDR3 runs 13 residues. From germline, CDR1 is DFQATT and CDR2 SNEGSKA (reference sequence). V trimming: 5 bases; J trimming: 8 bases; junction bases outside the gene matches: 8. The CDR3 region has the DNA TGCAGTGCTCCGACAGGGAAAGGCGAAAAACTGTTTTTT. This encodes CSAPTGKGEKLFF.

This clonotype has just a few counts. This sequence joins TRBV28 and TRBJ2-5; D is unresolved. V lost 6 bases and J lost 2, with 7 bases in between. The CDR3 is made up of 12 amino acids. Germline V gene sequence: CDR1 MDHEN, CDR2 SYDVKM. The CDR3 protein is CASSWSQETQYF. As DNA, the CDR3 is TGTGCCAGCAGCTGGAGTCAAGAGACCCAGTACTTC.

The chain recombines TRBV18 with TRBJ2-7, with TRBD2 matching over 9 bases. The germline gives CDR1 KGHSH, CDR2 LQKENI. CDR3 length: 17 residues. Unmatched junction bases numbered 13, after V lost 3 bases and J lost 4 bases. CDR3 region: CASSPPGPIAGEYEQYF. The DNA of the CDR3 is TGTGCCAGCTCACCTCCGGGGCCCATAGCGGGGGAATACGAGCAGTACTTC.

The J gene is TRBJ2-7, the V gene TRBV5-5; TRBD1 is a possible D gene (6 bases). Germline values: CDR1 SGHKS, CDR2 YYEKEE (reference sequence). The CDR3 has 11 residues. The V gene lost 4 bases and the J gene lost 12 bases, with 14 bases spanning the gap. DNA for the CDR3: TGTGCCAGCAGCGCTGGACAGACCACGTACTTC. Its protein product is CASSAGQTTYF. The full variable domain, completed using reference TRBV5-5 and TRBJ2-7, is DAGVTQSPTHLIKTRGQQVTLRCSPISGHKSVSWYQQVLGQGPQFIFQYYEKEERGRGNFPDRFSARQFPNYSSELNVNALLLGDSALYLCASSAGQTTYFGPGTRLTVT.

In this sample, this clonotype turned up a few times. The chain recombines TRBV20-1 with TRBJ2-7; 9 nucleotides agree with TRBD2. The CDR3 runs 15 residues. V was clipped by 8 bases and J by 5 bases; unmatched bases: 16. Germline V gene lookup returns CDR1 DFQATT and CDR2 SNEGSKA (reference sequence). CDR3 protein: CSSDSGRGPSNEQYF. In nucleotides, the CDR3 is TGCAGTTCTGATAGCGGGAGAGGACCGTCCAACGAGCAGTACTTC.

This clonotype was counted a single time. The J gene is TRBJ2-3, the V gene TRBV5-1; 8 bases map to TRBD1. The CDR3 is made up of 14 amino acids. Trimming removed 1 base from V and 5 bases from J; junction bases left unmatched: 3. The germline V gene has CDR1 SGHRS and CDR2 YFSETQ. CDR3 region: CASSLQGAQDTQYF. In nucleotides, the CDR3 is TGCGCCAGCAGCTTGCAGGGGGCACAAGATACGCAGTATTTT. Drawing the rest from reference TRBV5-1 and TRBJ2-3, the complete variable domain is KAGVTQTPRYLIKTRGQQVTLSCSPISGHRSVSWYQQTPGQGLQFLFEYFSETQRNKGNFPGRFSGRQFSNSRSEMNVSTLELGDSALYLCASSLQGAQDTQYFGPGTRLTVL.

This clonotype was seen only a few times. This chain links TRBV5-1 with TRBJ1-5; tentative D call: TRBD1 (5 bases). Germline CDR1 reads SGHRS; CDR2 reads YFSETQ. Deletions cut 0 bases from V and 2 bases from J, with 21 bases between. This CDR3 is 19 amino acids long. CDR3 sequence (DNA): TGCGCCAGCAGCTTGGCTGGGAAGGGGCACTCCTCTGGCAATCAGCCCCAGCATTTT. This gives the protein CASSLAGKGHSSGNQPQHF.

The rearrangement uses TRBV18 and TRBJ2-5; TRBD1 aligns across 7 bases. The ends lost 3 bases at V and 1 base at J; junction bases unmatched: 5. The germline CDR1 and CDR2 sequences are KGHSH and LQKENI. This CDR3 is 15 amino acids long. CDR3 sequence reads: CASSPPRGLQETQYF. CDR3 in DNA: TGTGCCAGCTCACCGCCTAGGGGGCTCCAAGAGACCCAGTACTTC.

This clonotype has a handful of counts. The chain recombines TRBV29-1 with TRBJ2-5; D is undetermined. With 6 bases removed from V and 2 bases from J, the gap between germline ends came to 10 bases. Germline-derived CDR1 and CDR2 are SQVTM and ANQGSEA. CDR3 size: 12 residues. The CDR3 nucleotides read TGCAGCGTGGACGGTTCTCAAGAGACCCAGTACTTC. Its protein product is CSVDGSQETQYF.

This clonotype was counted once. The rearrangement joins TRBV6-1 to TRBJ1-2, with 10 bases matching TRBD1. J gave up 3 bases and V 4 bases, and 2 bases lay outside the gene matches. The CDR3 is 14 amino acids. Per germline, CDR1 MNHNS and CDR2 SASEGT. Here the CDR3 reads CASSGGTGDYGYTF. For the CDR3, the DNA is TGTGCCAGCAGTGGGGGGACAGGGGACTATGGCTACACCTTC.

This chain links TRBV24-1 with TRBJ2-1; the D gene could be TRBD1 or TRBD2 (7 bases each). The length of the CDR3 is 18 residues. V was clipped by 1 base and J by 0 bases, with 15 bases between them. Per the germline V gene, CDR1 is KGHDR and CDR2 is SFDVKD. CDR3 DNA: TGTGCCACCAGTGATTTTTTTGGGGAGGGGGCCTCCTACAATGAGCAGTTCTTC. Amino acids: CATSDFFGEGASYNEQFF.

The gene calls are TRBV5-6 and TRBJ1-5; D perhaps matches TRBD1 (5 bases). This CDR3 is 15 amino acids long. Trimming removed 0 bases from V and 1 base from J, with 8 bases in between. The V gene's germline CDR1 is SGHDT and CDR2 YYEEEE. CDR3 in DNA: TGTGCCAGCAGCTTGGGGGGGACGAGCAATCAGCCCCAGCATTTT. Translated: CASSLGGTSNQPQHF.

The chain has TRBV29-1 and TRBJ2-7, with a possible D match to TRBD2 (6 bases). Germline V gene data show CDR1 as SQVTM and CDR2 as ANQGSEA. The CDR3 runs 14 residues. Deletions cut 4 bases from V and 7 bases from J, with 20 bases between. CDR3 residues: CSVVEAGSYNEQYF. Written as DNA, the CDR3 is TGCAGCGTTGTAGAGGCGGGGAGCTACAATGAGCAGTACTTC.

This chain links TRBV4-2 with TRBJ2-1; 13 bases align to TRBD2. Germline V lookup: CDR1 LGHNA, CDR2 YNFKEQ. Trimming took 2 bases from V and 7 from J; bases not matched to a gene: 5. The CDR3 is 16 residues long. CDR3 loop: CASSQLGLAGDNEQFF. CDR3 nucleotide sequence: TGTGCCAGCAGCCAATTAGGACTAGCGGGAGATAATGAGCAGTTCTTC.

V usage is TRBV20-1 and J usage is TRBJ2-7; D is unresolved. Germline V gene lookup returns CDR1 DFQATT and CDR2 SNEGSKA (reference sequence). This CDR3 comprises 14 residues. Trimming removed 3 bases at V and 3 bases at J, with 15 bases between. The CDR3 nucleotides are TGCAGTGCTAGTTCCGGGCAGAGGAACTACGAGCAGTACTTC. Translating it yields CSASSGQRNYEQYF.

This chain links TRBV7-2 with TRBJ2-1, with 11 bases identical to TRBD2. CDR1 is SGHTA and CDR2 is FQGNSA in the germline V gene. V gave up 5 bases and J gave up 7 bases; unmatched junction bases: 10. The CDR3 runs to 16 residues. CDR3 sequence: CASSPGGASGRNEQFF. The CDR3 DNA sequence: TGTGCCAGCAGCCCTGGGGGGGCTAGCGGGAGGAATGAGCAGTTCTTC.

The chain has TRBV15 and TRBJ2-7, with a possible D match to TRBD1 (5 bases). The V end was cut by 7 bases, the J end by 3 bases, with 13 bases between. CDR3 size: 13 residues. The V gene's germline CDR1 is LNHNV and CDR2 YYDKDF (reference sequence). CDR3 amino acids: CATTGGARYEQYF. The CDR3 DNA is TGTGCCACCACAGGTGGGGCCCGCTACGAGCAGTACTTC.